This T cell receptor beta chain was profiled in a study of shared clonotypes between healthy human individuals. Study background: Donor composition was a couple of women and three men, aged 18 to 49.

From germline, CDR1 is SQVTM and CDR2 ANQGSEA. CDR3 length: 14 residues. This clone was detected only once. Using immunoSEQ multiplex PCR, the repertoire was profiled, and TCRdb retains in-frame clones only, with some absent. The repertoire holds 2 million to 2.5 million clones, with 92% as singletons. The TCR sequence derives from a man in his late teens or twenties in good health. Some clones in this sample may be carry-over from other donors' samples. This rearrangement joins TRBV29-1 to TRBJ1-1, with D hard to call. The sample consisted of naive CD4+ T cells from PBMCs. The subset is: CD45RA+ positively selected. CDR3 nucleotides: TGCAGGACGGGCCTCGATGTGATGAACACTGAAGCTTTCTTT. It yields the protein CRTGLDVMNTEAFF.